This passage covers 15 T cell receptor beta chains from one sample sequenced in a study of long-term antiretroviral therapy in people with HIV. At survey level, the immunoSEQ assay was run in its v3.0 version. The protocol was immunoSEQ multiplex PCR, while the TCRdb copy is restricted to in-frame clones and leaves out a portion. The data hold some 21,000 clones, with more than 70% observed a single time. The source was unsorted PBMCs, collected around 1.8 years before starting antiretroviral therapy. The receptors were sampled from a woman between 40 and 50 years old with HIV.

The chain employs TRBV11-2 and TRBJ2-6, with no clear D. The germline V gene has CDR1 SGHAT and CDR2 FQNNGV. The CDR3 is 16 residues long. Trimming removed 0 bases at V and 0 bases at J, with 6 bases between. CDR3 in DNA: TGTGCCAGCAGCTTAGACCTTTCCTCTGGGGCCAACGTCCTGACTTTC. Protein sequence: CASSLDLSSGANVLTF.

This chain connects TRBV6-1 to TRBJ1-5; the D is unclear. CDR1 is MNHNS and CDR2 is SASEGT in the germline V gene. Trimming stripped 6 bases from V and 11 bases from J, with 20 bases between. The CDR3 totals 14 residues. Written as DNA, the CDR3 is TGTGCCAGCAGGGAGACATCGGCGGGTAGGTCCCAGCATTTT. Translating gives CASRETSAGRSQHF.

This clone was seen only a few times. The chain is built from TRBV15 and TRBJ1-4; maybe TRBD1 (6 bases). The CDR3 totals 14 residues. CDR1 is LNHNV, CDR2 YYDKDF, per germline (reference sequence). With 2 bases removed from V and 7 bases from J, the gap between germline ends came to 11 bases. The CDR3 DNA is TGTGCCACCAGCAGATCCGTGGGGGCTGAAAAACTGTTTTTT. This translates into CATSRSVGAEKLFF. Filled out from reference TRBV15 and TRBJ1-4, the complete variable domain reads DAMVIQNPRYQVTQFGKPVTLSCSQTLNHNVMYWYQQKSSQAPKLLFHYYDKDFNNEADTPDNFQSRRPNTSFCFLDIRSPGLGDTAMYLCATSRSVGAEKLFFGSGTQLSVL.

V usage is TRBV5-5 and J usage is TRBJ1-1; possibly TRBD1 for D (5 bases). In germline, CDR1 is SGHKS, CDR2 YYEKEE (reference sequence). V dropped 3 bases and J dropped 0 bases, with 9 bases sitting between them. The CDR3 spans 14 residues. The CDR3 loop is CASSSTAMNTEAFF. In DNA, the CDR3 is TGTGCCAGCAGCTCGACAGCCATGAACACTGAAGCTTTCTTT.

This rearrangement joins TRBV5-1 to TRBJ2-5; 10 positions match TRBD1. Germline trimming cut 4 bases from V and 3 bases from J; bases unmatched to any gene: 6. CDR3 size: 15 residues. Germline CDR1 reads SGHRS; CDR2 reads YFSETQ. CDR3 DNA: TGCGCCAGCAGCCTCTGGGGGACAGGGGAAGAGACCCAGTACTTC. Its protein is CASSLWGTGEETQYF.

Turning to this clone: This sample includes further DNA sequences coding for the same CDR3. The CDR3 region has the DNA TGTGCCATCAGTTCCCCGGACAGGGGATTCTACGAGCAGTACTTC. Protein: CAISSPDRGFYEQYF. The chain employs TRBV10-3 and TRBJ2-7; 9 bases agree with TRBD1. V trimming: 5 bases; J trimming: 3 bases; junction bases outside the gene matches: 8. CDR1 is ENHRY, CDR2 SYGVKD, per germline. CDR3 size: 15 residues.

This chain links TRBV30 with TRBJ2-1, with D hard to call. CDR1 and CDR2 (germline): GTSNPN, SVGIG (reference sequence). This CDR3 region has 14 residues. Trimming stripped 3 bases from V and 4 bases from J, with 13 bases between. The CDR3 sequence: CAWRVGKKYNEQFF. The CDR3 coding sequence is TGTGCCTGGAGAGTGGGAAAAAAGTACAATGAGCAGTTCTTC.

V is TRBV7-2 and J is TRBJ1-2, with 10 nucleotides matching TRBD1. CDR3 length equals 16 residues. The trim removed 5 bases at V and 3 bases at J, leaving 9 bases unmatched. CDR1 SGHTA and CDR2 FQGNSA come from the germline V gene. Here the CDR3 DNA reads TGTGCCAGCAGCACCTCGGACAGGGGGTCATACTATGGCTACACCTTC. Amino acid sequence: CASSTSDRGSYYGYTF.

This sequence joins TRBV5-4 and TRBJ1-2; TRBD1 is a possible D gene (5 bases). The CDR3 length is 13 residues. The ends were cut back, 6 bases at V and 4 bases at J, with 13 bases in the middle. CDR1 is SGHNT, CDR2 YYREEE, per germline (reference sequence). The CDR3 is CASTLMDTYGYTF. The DNA of the CDR3 is TGTGCCAGCACCCTGATGGACACCTATGGCTACACCTTC.

This chain connects TRBV11-2 to TRBJ1-2; a possible D gene is TRBD1 (5 bases). This CDR3 region has 16 residues. CDR1 SGHAT and CDR2 FQNNGV come from the germline V gene. V was trimmed by 3 bases and J by 8 bases, leaving 22 bases between them. The CDR3 nucleotides are TGTGCCAGCAGCTTTCAACCTGGGACTCGCCGTTCGGGCTACACCTTC. Translated, it gives CASSFQPGTRRSGYTF.

The rearrangement uses TRBV7-9 and TRBJ1-1; the D is unclear. The germline V and J ends were trimmed by 4 bases and 6 bases, with 6 bases remaining between them. There are 11 residues in the CDR3. Germline CDR1 and CDR2: SEHNR and FQNEAQ (reference sequence). CDR3 residues: CASSSSSEAFF. The CDR3 DNA follows: TGTGCCAGCAGCTCGTCATCTGAAGCTTTCTTT.

This clone was seen a few times. The gene calls are TRBV4-1 and TRBJ2-7; 9 positions agree with TRBD1. J was trimmed by 6 bases and V by 3 bases; bases with no gene match: 9. The CDR3 sequence is 15 residues long. Germline V CDR1 and CDR2: MGHRA, YSYEKL. CDR3 in amino acids: CASSQIPGQGPEQYF. The CDR3 region has the DNA TGCGCCAGCAGCCAGATCCCGGGACAGGGACCCGAGCAGTACTTC.

The rearrangement uses TRBV7-9 and TRBJ1-4; D is possibly TRBD1 (5 bases). This CDR3 spans 13 amino acids. CDR1 and CDR2 (germline): SEHNR, FQNEAQ (reference sequence). V was trimmed by 5 bases and J by 5 bases, leaving 9 bases between them. Written as DNA, the CDR3 is TGTGCCAGCAGCCCGACAGACAATGAAAAACTGTTTTTT. This translates into CASSPTDNEKLFF.

Of note for this clone: The conserved phenylalanine or tryptophan is not found at the CDR3 terminus, so this likely reflects a read error. The limits of the CDR3 on the DNA are not certain, so only TCRdb's listed CDR3 is given. The chain recombines TRBV6-1 with TRBJ2-7; the table's D call, TRBD1, was not checked against the DNA. Germline V gene data show CDR1 as MNHNS and CDR2 as SASEGT. The CDR3 is 11 residues long, counting both termini. Here the CDR3 reads CASSEEGRPLM.

CDR3: CASSQGKAGGKEQYF. The CDR3 region has the DNA TGTGCCAGCAGCCAAGGGAAAGCGGGGGGGAAGGAGCAGTACTTC. V usage is TRBV5-4 and J usage is TRBJ2-7; 10 bases agree with TRBD2. The germline gives CDR1 SGHNT, CDR2 YYREEE (reference sequence). The trim removed 4 bases at V and 7 bases at J, leaving 11 bases unmatched. This CDR3 region has 15 residues.